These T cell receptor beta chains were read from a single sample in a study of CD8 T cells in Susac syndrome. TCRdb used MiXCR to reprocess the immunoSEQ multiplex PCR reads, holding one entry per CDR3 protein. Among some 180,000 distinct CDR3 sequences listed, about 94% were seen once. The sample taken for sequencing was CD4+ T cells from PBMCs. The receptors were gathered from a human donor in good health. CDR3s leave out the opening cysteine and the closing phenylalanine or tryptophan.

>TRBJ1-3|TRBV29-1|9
SVQIGNTIY
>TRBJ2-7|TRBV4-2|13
ASSQDRTGTYEQY
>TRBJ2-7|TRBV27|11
ASSFNRGHEQY
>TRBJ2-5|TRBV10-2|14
ASSGPRLSGQETQY
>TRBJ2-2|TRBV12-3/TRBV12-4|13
ASSRLAGDTGELF
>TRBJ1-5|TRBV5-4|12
ASSLQGLNQPQH
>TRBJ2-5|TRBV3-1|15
ASSQGLAGRYQETQY
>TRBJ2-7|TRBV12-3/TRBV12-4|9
ASNRVYEQY
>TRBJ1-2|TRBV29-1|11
SVSDRGDYGYT
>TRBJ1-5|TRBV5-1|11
ASSLEGFQPQH
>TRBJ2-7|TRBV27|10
ASSPMGYEQY
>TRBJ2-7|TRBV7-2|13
ASTPGTSGSYEQY
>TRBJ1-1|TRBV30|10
AGEIQGLEAF
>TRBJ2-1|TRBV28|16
ASSPQISSGRALNEQF
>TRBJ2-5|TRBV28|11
ASSLPTSTTQY
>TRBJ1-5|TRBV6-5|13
ASSPTWHSNQPQH
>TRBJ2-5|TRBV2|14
ASSESVAGGQETQY
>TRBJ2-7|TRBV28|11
ASSLYRSYEQY
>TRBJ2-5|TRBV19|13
ASSRGTTYQETQY
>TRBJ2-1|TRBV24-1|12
ATSAGRAPNEQF
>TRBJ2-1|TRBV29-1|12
SVVSGRASNEQF
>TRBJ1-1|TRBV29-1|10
SVIYTGRLAF
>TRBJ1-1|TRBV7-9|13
ASSLFSGAPTEAF
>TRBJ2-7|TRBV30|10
AWRDFSYEQY
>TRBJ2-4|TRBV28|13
ASRPLATAKNIQY
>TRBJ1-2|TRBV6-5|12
ASRRRDLGYGYT
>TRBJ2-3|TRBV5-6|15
ASSLGGVAVITDTQY
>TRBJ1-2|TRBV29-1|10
SVDRDSYGYT
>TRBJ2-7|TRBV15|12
ATQAGVSRGEQY
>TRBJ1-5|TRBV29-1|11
SVDGGEGQPQH
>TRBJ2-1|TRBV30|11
AWGVLPRGEQF
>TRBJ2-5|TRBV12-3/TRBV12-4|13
ASSPTSALGETQY
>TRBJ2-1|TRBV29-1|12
SVEVSLPYNEQF
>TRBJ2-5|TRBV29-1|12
SVEDRGHQETQY
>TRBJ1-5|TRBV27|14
ASSLSAGATNQPQH
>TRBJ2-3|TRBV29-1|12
SVELAGVSDTQY